This T cell receptor beta chain was observed in a study of T-cell memory formation after mild COVID-19. Across the whole study: TCR clusters showed largely donor specificity.

About this clonotype: Its specificity is not known.

Study outcomes and limitations: Mostly located in CM and EM were contracting CD4+ clones, with contracting CD8+ clones located in EMRA. Cross-reactive memory appears to have joined, as suggested by some responding clones showing up in pre-infection memory.

From the 5' RACE reads, TCRdb called clonotypes with MiXCR, one entry per CDR3 protein. This table has roughly 600,000 distinct CDR3 sequences, roughly 17% appearing once. This CDR3 comprises 15 residues. V was cut by 5 bases and J by 0 bases, with 16 bases left in between. From germline, CDR1 is DFQATT and CDR2 SNEGSKA (reference sequence). This chain uses TRBV20-1 with TRBJ1-1; D unresolved. Source material: PBMCs or a T cell subset sorted from them (not recorded which). This sequence was found in an adult woman who had mild COVID-19 (a few samples of this study predate the infection). Cell type and time point are not known. CDR3: CSAAGGGIMNTEAFF. CDR3 DNA: TGCAGTGCTGCGGGCGGAGGGATCATGAACACTGAAGCTTTCTTT.